These 30 T cell receptor beta chains came from one sample sequenced in a study of T cell responses to AZD1222 COVID-19 vaccine. Repertoires were generated with immunoSEQ multiplex PCR, while TCRdb's copy carries only in-frame clones and drops some. The sample carries fewer than 250,000 clones, approximately 92% recorded once. Specimen: peripheral blood, collected on day 0 of AZD1222 vaccination. The receptor source for this set is an adult in good health.

The chain carries TRBV9 and TRBJ1-1; 7 bases agree with TRBD1. Germline CDR1 SGDLS, CDR2 YYNGEE. Trimming took 3 bases from V and 0 from J; bases not matched to a gene: 5. The length of the CDR3 is 15 residues. The CDR3, as DNA: TGTGCCAGCAGCGGAACCGGGACAGTGAACACTGAAGCTTTCTTT. Encoded protein: CASSGTGTVNTEAFF.

The chain has TRBV7-2 and TRBJ2-5, with 7 nucleotides matching TRBD2. The germline CDR1 and CDR2 sequences are SGHTA and FQGNSA. V was pared by 2 bases and J by 3 bases, with 6 bases of the junction left unmatched. The CDR3 is made up of 15 amino acids. The CDR3 nucleotides are TGTGCCAGCAGCTTATACGCGGGGGTTGAAGAGACCCAGTACTTC. This encodes CASSLYAGVEETQYF.

This clone was detected a few times. The J gene is TRBJ1-4, the V gene TRBV13, with TRBD1 identical over 9 bases. The germline V gene encodes CDR1 PRHDT and CDR2 FYEKMQ (reference sequence). V shed 4 bases and J 6 bases; nucleotides not matched to a gene: 3. The CDR3 has 14 amino acids. CDR3 sequence (DNA): TGTGCCAGCAGCTACCGACAGGGGGATGAAAAACTGTTTTTT. Its protein is CASSYRQGDEKLFF.

The chain combines TRBV19 with TRBJ2-7, with TRBD2 identical over 9 bases. The CDR3 runs 15 residues. Germline V gives CDR1 LNHDA, CDR2 SQIVND (reference sequence). V shed 3 bases and J 6 bases; nucleotides not matched to a gene: 9. This chain's CDR3 is CASSMLVAGASEQYF. The CDR3 region has the DNA TGTGCCAGTAGTATGTTGGTAGCGGGGGCCTCCGAGCAGTACTTC. Variable domain in full (rest from reference TRBV19 and TRBJ2-7): DGGITQSPKYLFRKEGQNVTLSCEQNLNHDAMYWYRQDPGQGLRLIYYSQIVNDFQKGDIAEGYSVSREKKESFPLTVTSAQKNPTAFYLCASSMLVAGASEQYFGPGTRLTVT.

The chain recombines TRBV5-8 with TRBJ2-7, with 9 positions matching TRBD1. Trimming cost V 4 bases and J 4 bases; bases outside gene matches: 18. Per the germline V gene, CDR1 is SGHTS and CDR2 is YDEGEE. The CDR3 has 18 amino acids. This CDR3 is CASSPVQGAAVSRYEQYF. The CDR3 nucleotides read TGTGCCAGCAGCCCAGTACAGGGGGCGGCCGTATCCAGATACGAGCAGTACTTC.

The chain links TRBV24-1 to TRBJ2-3; the match to TRBD1 covers 8 bases. Trimming took 3 bases from V and 6 from J; bases not matched to a gene: 7. Germline CDR1 and CDR2: KGHDR and SFDVKD. CDR3 length equals 15 residues. The CDR3 spells CATSDPGQGSDTQYF. The CDR3 nucleotides read TGTGCCACCAGTGATCCCGGACAGGGAAGTGATACGCAGTATTTT.

The rearrangement links TRBV30 to TRBJ1-3; a weak D match, TRBD1 (5 bases). From germline, CDR1 is GTSNPN and CDR2 SVGIG (reference sequence). CDR3 length: 17 residues. The germline V and J ends were trimmed by 1 base and 0 bases, with 16 bases remaining between them. The CDR3 sequence: CAWSASRGAPSGNTIYF. The CDR3 DNA is TGTGCCTGGAGTGCCTCCCGCGGGGCCCCCTCTGGAAACACCATATATTTT.

The V gene is TRBV6-1, the J gene TRBJ1-2; tentative D call: TRBD1 (5 bases). Germline V CDR1 and CDR2: MNHNS, SASEGT. The CDR3 contains 17 residues. V dropped 2 bases and J dropped 8 bases, with 24 bases sitting between them. CDR3 in DNA: TGTGCCAGCAGTGAAAGGGGTGGGGCCACCCGGATTGTGGGCTACACCTTC. Translation gives CASSERGGATRIVGYTF.

This clone came up a few times. The gene calls are TRBV6-5 and TRBJ1-2; 7 nucleotides line up with TRBD1. Germline loops: CDR1 MNHEY, CDR2 SVGAGI. The V gene end was trimmed by 3 bases and the J gene end by 0 bases; junction bases not matched to a gene: 4. The CDR3 contains 15 residues. This CDR3 reads CASSYQGGANYGYTF. In nucleotides, the CDR3 is TGTGCCAGCAGTTATCAGGGGGGAGCTAACTATGGCTACACCTTC.

The chain uses TRBV6-2 or TRBV6-3 and TRBJ1-5; D is perhaps TRBD1 (5 bases). The CDR3 has 16 residues. Germline loops: CDR1 MNHEY, CDR2 SVGEGT. V was pared by 6 bases and J by 2 bases, with 17 bases between. The CDR3 bases are TGTGCCAGCAGCCGCGGGGCCGACAGTGGCAATCAGCCCCAGCATTTT. Its protein is CASSRGADSGNQPQHF.

The DNA of the CDR3 is TGCGCCAGCAGCTTGACCCTTCAGAGGTATTCACCCCTCCACTTT. Protein product: CASSLTLQRYSPLHF. The chain recombines TRBV5-1 with TRBJ1-6; D not certain. Trimming shortened V by 1 base and J by 8 bases, and 13 bases separated the two germline ends. The CDR3 is 15 residues long. Germline-derived CDR1 and CDR2 are SGHRS and YFSETQ.

The rearrangement uses TRBV11-2 and TRBJ1-4, with D perhaps TRBD1 (6 bases). Trimming left V 5 bases short and J 8 bases short, with 15 bases between. The CDR3 covers 14 residues. Germline V CDR1 and CDR2: SGHAT, FQNNGV. This chain's CDR3 is CASSTGLKLEKLFF. The CDR3 DNA is TGTGCCAGCAGCACAGGGTTAAAACTGGAAAAACTGTTTTTT.

The sample holds one count of this clone. The chain combines TRBV9 with TRBJ1-2; no clear D. The CDR3 is 13 amino acids. CDR1 and CDR2 from the germline V gene are SGDLS and YYNGEE. V lost 0 bases to trimming and J lost 7 bases, with 10 bases between them. CDR3 coding DNA: TGTGCCAGCAGCGTAGCTGGAGGGAGTGGCTACACCTTC. It codes for CASSVAGGSGYTF.

The chain combines TRBV15 with TRBJ2-7; 9 nucleotides align to TRBD1. J gave up 3 bases and V 0 bases, and 6 bases lay outside the gene matches. The germline gives CDR1 LNHNV, CDR2 YYDKDF (reference sequence). CDR3 length: 16 residues. This CDR3 reads CATSRDLQGAGYEQYF. The CDR3 DNA sequence: TGTGCCACCAGCAGAGACCTACAGGGGGCAGGCTACGAGCAGTACTTC.

This clone was seen a single time. V is TRBV14 and J is TRBJ1-6; TRBD1 matches at 7 bases. The V segment lost 4 bases and the J segment 6 bases; nucleotides outside the gene matches: 3. This CDR3 spans 14 amino acids. Germline V lookup: CDR1 SGHDN, CDR2 FVKESK. The CDR3: CASSLTGLNSPLHF. The CDR3 bases are TGTGCCAGCAGCCTGACAGGGCTTAATTCACCCCTCCACTTT.

V is TRBV19 and J is TRBJ1-5; D remains unclear. This CDR3 has 13 residues. CDR1 LNHDA and CDR2 SQIVND come from the germline V gene (reference sequence). Trimming left V 7 bases short and J 4 bases short, with 11 bases between. The CDR3 DNA reads as TGTGCCAGTACAAGGGATCTTAATCAGCCCCAGCATTTT. This sequence encodes CASTRDLNQPQHF.

In this sample, this clone turned up once. The chain couples TRBV7-8 to TRBJ1-6; maybe TRBD1 (5 bases). Between the trimmed V and J ends, which lost 5 bases and 0 bases, there was a span of 17 bases. This CDR3 comprises 18 residues. The germline CDR1 and CDR2 sequences are SGHVS and FQNEAQ. The CDR3 coding sequence is TGTGCCAGCAGCCCGAGGACATTTTCTAGCTCCTATAATTCACCCCTCCACTTT. As protein: CASSPRTFSSSYNSPLHF.

The chain links TRBV7-6 to TRBJ1-4; possibly TRBD1 for D (5 bases). The germline V gene encodes CDR1 SGHVS and CDR2 FNYEAQ. The CDR3 contains 15 residues. The V and J ends lost 3 bases and 8 bases respectively, with 16 bases between them. The CDR3 loop is CASSLGDGEKEKLFF. In DNA, the CDR3 is TGTGCCAGCAGCTTGGGGGATGGGGAGAAAGAAAAACTGTTTTTT.

The V gene is TRBV7-8, the J gene TRBJ2-6, with a possible D match to TRBD1 (6 bases). V was trimmed by 6 bases and J by 0 bases, leaving 12 bases between them. The CDR3 has 16 residues. Germline CDR1 and CDR2: SGHVS and FQNEAQ. Here the CDR3 reads CASRLQGASGANVLTF. CDR3 nucleotides: TGTGCCAGCAGATTACAGGGAGCCTCTGGGGCCAACGTCCTGACTTTC.

V is TRBV6-5 and J is TRBJ1-5, with D maybe TRBD1 (6 bases). Germline V gene sequence: CDR1 MNHEY, CDR2 SVGAGI. This CDR3 spans 15 amino acids. V lost 6 bases and J lost 4, with 16 bases in between. CDR3 region: CASRPTGTSNQPQHF. The CDR3 DNA follows: TGTGCCAGCAGGCCCACCGGGACATCAAATCAGCCCCAGCATTTT.

The rearrangement joins TRBV5-1 to TRBJ1-1; 7 bases are shared with TRBD1. The CDR3 contains 15 residues. The junction had 9 bases not matched to a gene; V was cut back by 0 bases and J by 7 bases. Per the germline V gene, CDR1 is SGHRS and CDR2 is YFSETQ. The CDR3 is CASSLVDRRGSEAFF. The CDR3 region has the DNA TGCGCCAGCAGCTTGGTGGACAGGAGGGGGAGTGAAGCTTTCTTT.

The chain recombines TRBV29-1 with TRBJ1-2; the D gene is possibly TRBD1 (6 bases). Trimming removed 6 bases at V and 2 bases at J, with 19 bases between. The CDR3 is 15 residues long. Germline assignment: CDR1 SQVTM and CDR2 ANQGSEA. The CDR3 DNA reads as TGCAGCGTCCTCCGGGACAACCGGATGAACTATGGCTACACCTTC. This codes for CSVLRDNRMNYGYTF.

This chain links TRBV28 with TRBJ1-6; D is undetermined. The germline gives CDR1 MDHEN, CDR2 SYDVKM. V was clipped by 5 bases and J by 3 bases, with 14 bases between them. CDR3 length: 16 amino acids. Here the CDR3 reads CASSPSAPGYNSPLHF. In nucleotides, the CDR3 is TGTGCCAGCAGTCCCTCCGCTCCGGGCTATAATTCACCCCTCCACTTT.

V is TRBV11-2 and J is TRBJ2-1; D may be TRBD2 (7 bases). The CDR3 covers 17 residues. Germline CDR1 is SGHAT and CDR2 is FQNNGV. V lost 4 bases, J lost 6 bases, and 22 bases lay in between. The CDR3: CASSSPKSGGGLNEQFF. The DNA for the CDR3 is TGTGCCAGCAGCTCCCCGAAGAGTGGGGGGGGCCTCAATGAGCAGTTCTTC.

This clone was observed a single time. The chain links TRBV10-3 to TRBJ1-4; 12 positions match TRBD1. Trimming took 10 bases from V and 3 from J; bases not matched to a gene: 6. This CDR3 comprises 15 residues. Germline V lookup: CDR1 ENHRY, CDR2 SYGVKD. The CDR3, as DNA: TGTGCCACCGGGACAGGGGGCGCGGCTAATGAAAAACTGTTTTTT. Its translation: CATGTGGAANEKLFF.

This chain connects TRBV23-1 to TRBJ1-2, with 7 nucleotides matching TRBD1. TRBV23-1 is an ORF, with its function uncertain. Trimming cost V 7 bases and J 3 bases; bases outside gene matches: 5. The CDR3 covers 13 residues. This CDR3 reads CASNPTGDYGYTF. In nucleotides, the CDR3 is TGCGCCAGCAACCCTACAGGGGACTATGGCTACACCTTC.

This sequence joins TRBV10-2 and TRBJ1-6; unclear D gene. The CDR3 contains 15 residues. Germline CDR1 WSHSY, CDR2 SAAADI. With 2 bases removed from V and 6 bases from J, the gap between germline ends came to 11 bases. CDR3 coding DNA: TGCGCCAGCAGTGAGGGGTCTTCGACTAATTCACCCCTCCACTTT. Translated, it gives CASSEGSSTNSPLHF.

The chain employs TRBV28 and TRBJ1-1; 9 bases align to TRBD1. Looked up from germline, CDR1 is MDHEN and CDR2 is SYDVKM. The CDR3 covers 14 residues. V was pared by 4 bases and J by 2 bases, with 2 bases of the junction left unmatched. CDR3 residues: CASSSGQGNTEAFF. The CDR3, as DNA: TGTGCCAGCAGTTCGGGACAGGGAAACACTGAAGCTTTCTTT.

The chain employs TRBV27 and TRBJ1-4, with D possibly matching TRBD1 (6 bases). V dropped 5 bases and J dropped 3 bases, with 13 bases sitting between them. Germline CDR1 is MNHEY and CDR2 is SMNVEV (reference sequence). The CDR3 runs 15 residues. Here the CDR3 reads CASSLRGGPNEKLFF. CDR3 nucleotide sequence: TGTGCCAGCAGTCTAAGAGGGGGACCTAATGAAAAACTGTTTTTT.

This chain joins TRBV3-1 (or the pseudogene TRBV3-2) and TRBJ1-2; D is uncertain. The V and J ends lost 7 bases and 8 bases respectively, with 14 bases between them. The V gene's germline CDR1 is LGHDT and CDR2 YNNKEL (reference sequence). The CDR3 covers 12 residues. CDR3 nucleotides: TGTGCCAGCACCTACGGTGGGCAAGGCTACACCTTC. It translates to CASTYGGQGYTF.